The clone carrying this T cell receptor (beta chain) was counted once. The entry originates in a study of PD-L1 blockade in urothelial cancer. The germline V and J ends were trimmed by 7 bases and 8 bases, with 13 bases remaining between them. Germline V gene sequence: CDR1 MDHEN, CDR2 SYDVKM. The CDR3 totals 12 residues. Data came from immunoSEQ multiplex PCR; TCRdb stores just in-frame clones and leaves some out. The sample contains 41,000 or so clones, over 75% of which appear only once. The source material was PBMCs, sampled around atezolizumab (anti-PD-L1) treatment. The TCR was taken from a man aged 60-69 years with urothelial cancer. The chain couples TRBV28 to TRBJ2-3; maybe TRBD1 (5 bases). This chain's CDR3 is CASTLQGGTQYF. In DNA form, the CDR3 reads TGTGCCAGCACCCTTCAGGGTGGTACGCAGTATTTT.